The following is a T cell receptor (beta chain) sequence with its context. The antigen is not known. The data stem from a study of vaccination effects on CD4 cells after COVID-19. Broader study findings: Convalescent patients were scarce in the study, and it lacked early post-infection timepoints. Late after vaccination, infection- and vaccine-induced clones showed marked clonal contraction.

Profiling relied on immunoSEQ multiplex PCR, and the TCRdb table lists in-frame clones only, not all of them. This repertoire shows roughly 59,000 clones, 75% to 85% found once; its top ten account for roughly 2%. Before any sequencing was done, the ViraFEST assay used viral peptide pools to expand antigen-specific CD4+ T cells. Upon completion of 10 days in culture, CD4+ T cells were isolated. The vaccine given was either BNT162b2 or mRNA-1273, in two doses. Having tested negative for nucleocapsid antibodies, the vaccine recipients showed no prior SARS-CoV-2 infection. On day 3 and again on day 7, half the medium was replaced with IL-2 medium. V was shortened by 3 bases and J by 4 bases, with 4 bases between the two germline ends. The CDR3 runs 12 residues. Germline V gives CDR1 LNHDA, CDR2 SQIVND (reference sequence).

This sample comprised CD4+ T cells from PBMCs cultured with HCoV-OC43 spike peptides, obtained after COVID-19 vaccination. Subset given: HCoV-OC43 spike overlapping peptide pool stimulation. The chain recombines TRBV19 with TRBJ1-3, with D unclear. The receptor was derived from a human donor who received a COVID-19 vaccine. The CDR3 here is CASSIVGNTIYF. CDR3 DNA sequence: TGTGCCAGTAGTATTGTGGGAAACACCATATATTTT.